This T cell receptor beta chain was captured in a study of siplizumab effects on memory and regulatory T cells. Study-wide points: The study found that mappable alloreactive CD4+ clones averaged nearly 70% Treg-derived with siplizumab and 25% to 30% in controls. Researchers could not give a naive or memory phenotype to roughly 75-95% of proliferating CD4+ or CD8+ clones. Confirmatory evidence of suppressive function in proliferating siplizumab-culture Tregs was not obtained. No more than a minor fraction of alloreactive clones could be traced back to unstimulated subsets.

A remark on this clone: The antigen is unknown.

V gave up 0 bases and J gave up 0 bases, with 9 bases separating them. This CDR3 comprises 16 residues. Germline V gives CDR1 LNHNV, CDR2 YYDKDF (reference sequence). Profiling relied on immunoSEQ multiplex PCR, and the TCRdb table lists in-frame clones only, not all of them. The data show some 100,000 clones, about 90% seen once. The V call is TRBV15, the J call TRBJ2-4, with no clear D. The sample taken for sequencing was Tregs sorted from blood. The clonotype comes from a human donor in good health. This CDR3 reads CATSRDLDLAKNIQYF. The DNA of the CDR3 is TGTGCCACCAGCAGAGATTTAGATCTAGCCAAAAACATTCAGTACTTC. The full variable domain, with the rest looked up from reference TRBV15 and TRBJ2-4, is DAMVIQNPRYQVTQFGKPVTLSCSQTLNHNVMYWYQQKSSQAPKLLFHYYDKDFNNEADTPDNFQSRRPNTSFCFLDIRSPGLGDTAMYLCATSRDLDLAKNIQYFGAGTRLSVL.